A single sample is the source of the 31 T cell receptor beta chains below, sequenced in a study of shared clonotypes between healthy human individuals. TCRdb's copy holds only in-frame clones and misses some; the assay was immunoSEQ multiplex PCR. The data contain millions of clones, more than 80% of them singletons. Sequencing was carried out using naive CD4+ T cells sorted from blood. The subset is: CD45RA+ positively selected. Source of these receptors: a man younger than 35 in good health.

A remark on this clone: Within the sample, other DNA sequences also encode this same CDR3. The chain employs TRBV15 and TRBJ1-5, with 9 bases that match TRBD1. After removal of 1 base from V and 2 bases from J, the junction contained 0 bases not matched to a gene. Germline loops: CDR1 LNHNV, CDR2 YYDKDF (reference sequence). The CDR3 is 15 amino acids. In nucleotides, the CDR3 is TGTGCCACCAGCAGAGGGACAGGGGGCAATCAGCCCCAGCATTTT. Its translation: CATSRGTGGNQPQHF.

This chain links TRBV5-6 with TRBJ2-5, with no clear D. Looked up from germline, CDR1 is SGHDT and CDR2 is YYEEEE. This CDR3 is built from 15 residues. V was clipped by 2 bases and J by 5 bases, with 16 bases between them. This CDR3 reads CASSFVPEGWETQYF. As DNA, the CDR3 is TGTGCCAGCAGCTTTGTCCCAGAAGGGTGGGAGACCCAGTACTTC.

The V call is TRBV19, the J call TRBJ2-6, with unresolved D. With 5 bases removed from V and 6 bases from J, the gap between germline ends came to 11 bases. The CDR3 covers 14 residues. Germline assignment: CDR1 LNHDA and CDR2 SQIVND (reference sequence). CDR3 nucleotides: TGTGCCAGTAGTGGACCCCTTGAGGCCAACGTCCTGACTTTC. This translates into CASSGPLEANVLTF.

Only one count was recorded for this clone. This sequence joins TRBV11-2 and TRBJ2-1; D tentatively fits TRBD1 or TRBD2 (5 bases each). This CDR3 is built from 17 residues. Germline CDR1 is SGHAT and CDR2 is FQNNGV. V lost 5 bases to trimming and J lost 4 bases, with 21 bases between them. CDR3: CASSTHSVGEIYNEQFF. The CDR3 DNA reads as TGTGCCAGCAGCACTCATAGCGTGGGGGAAATTTACAATGAGCAGTTCTTC.

The chain recombines TRBV6-4 with TRBJ1-5; D not resolved. Trimming pared 4 bases from V and 2 bases from J, leaving 9 bases between. CDR3 length: 14 amino acids. Germline V gene lookup returns CDR1 MRHNA and CDR2 SNTAGT. The CDR3 here is CASSVDSGNQPQHF. In nucleotides, the CDR3 is TGTGCCAGCAGTGTGGATAGTGGCAATCAGCCCCAGCATTTT.

Worth noting for this clone: The sample carries other DNA sequences with the same CDR3. The chain carries TRBV2 and TRBJ2-7; 9 bases align to TRBD1. The J segment lost 0 bases and the V segment lost 6 bases, leaving 3 bases of the junction unmatched. The CDR3 totals 14 residues. Per the germline V gene, CDR1 is SNHLY and CDR2 is FYNNEI. CDR3 amino acids: CASRGQGLSYEQYF. CDR3 nucleotides: TGTGCCAGCAGGGGACAGGGACTCTCCTACGAGCAGTACTTC.

J is TRBJ2-3 and V is TRBV7-2; D remains unclear. V gave up 3 bases and J gave up 0 bases, with 19 bases separating them. The CDR3 contains 18 residues. CDR1 and CDR2 (germline): SGHTA, FQGNSA. The CDR3 DNA reads TGTGCCAGCAGCTTCCCTCGCCGGGCTGTTACTAGCACAGATACGCAGTATTTT. Protein: CASSFPRRAVTSTDTQYF.

The chain carries TRBV5-1 and TRBJ1-2; D unresolved. The CDR3 covers 11 residues. Germline CDR1 SGHRS, CDR2 YFSETQ. V lost 5 bases and J lost 13, with 15 bases in between. The DNA for the CDR3 is TGCGCCAGCAGGATGGACGGAGCAACCACCTTC. It is translated as CASRMDGATTF. Based on the CDR3 plus reference TRBV5-1 and TRBJ1-2, the full variable domain is KAGVTQTPRYLIKTRGQQVTLSCSPISGHRSVSWYQQTPGQGLQFLFEYFSETQRNKGNFPGRFSGRQFSNSRSEMNVSTLELGDSALYLCASRMDGATTFGSGTRLTVV.

The V call is TRBV6-1, the J call TRBJ1-2, with 8 bases that match TRBD1. Per the germline V gene, CDR1 is MNHNS and CDR2 is SASEGT. The length of the CDR3 is 14 residues. J was trimmed by 7 bases and V by 4 bases; bases with no gene match: 8. The CDR3 protein is CASSADRVYGGYTF. The CDR3 DNA follows: TGTGCCAGCAGTGCGGACAGGGTGTATGGTGGCTACACCTTC.

Turning to this clone: The same CDR3 also results from other DNA sequences found in this sample. J is TRBJ2-2 and V is TRBV5-1, with D unresolved. Germline V gene lookup returns CDR1 SGHRS and CDR2 YFSETQ. This CDR3 has 13 residues. With 4 bases removed from V and 2 bases from J, the gap between germline ends came to 6 bases. The CDR3 here is CASSPSNTGELFF. The CDR3 DNA sequence: TGCGCCAGCAGCCCAAGCAACACCGGGGAGCTGTTTTTT. Using reference TRBV5-1 and TRBJ2-2 for the parts outside the CDR3, the full variable domain is KAGVTQTPRYLIKTRGQQVTLSCSPISGHRSVSWYQQTPGQGLQFLFEYFSETQRNKGNFPGRFSGRQFSNSRSEMNVSTLELGDSALYLCASSPSNTGELFFGEGSRLTVL.

This rearrangement joins TRBV18 to TRBJ2-6; 7 nucleotides align to TRBD1. CDR3 size: 15 residues. Unmatched junction bases numbered 6, after V lost 6 bases and J lost 4 bases. Germline CDR1 is KGHSH and CDR2 is LQKENI. The CDR3 is CASSQTGEGANVLTF. As DNA, the CDR3 is TGTGCCAGCTCGCAAACAGGGGAAGGGGCCAACGTCCTGACTTTC. Full variable domain (remainder filled in from reference TRBV18 and TRBJ2-6): NAGVMQNPRHLVRRRGQEARLRCSPMKGHSHVYWYRQLPEEGLKFMVYLQKENIIDESGMPKERFSAEFPKEGPSILRIQQVVRGDSAAYFCASSQTGEGANVLTFGAGSRLTVL.

V gene TRBV6-5 combines with J gene TRBJ2-2; D is possibly TRBD1 (5 bases). The CDR3 spans 14 residues. The ends were cut back, 5 bases at V and 0 bases at J, with 7 bases in the middle. CDR1 and CDR2 from the germline V gene are MNHEY and SVGAGI. Here the CDR3 DNA reads TGTGCCAGCAGTAGGGGATCGAACACCGGGGAGCTGTTTTTT. Residues: CASSRGSNTGELFF.

The chain is built from TRBV9 and TRBJ2-7; D is unclear. Germline values: CDR1 SGDLS, CDR2 YYNGEE. This CDR3 spans 14 amino acids. The ends were cut back, 4 bases at V and 2 bases at J, with 13 bases in the middle. The chain's CDR3 is CASSPNEWTYEQYF. The CDR3 nucleotides are TGTGCCAGCAGCCCCAACGAGTGGACCTACGAGCAGTACTTC. The full variable domain, with the rest looked up from reference TRBV9 and TRBJ2-7, is DSGVTQTPKHLITATGQRVTLRCSPRSGDLSVYWYQQSLDQGLQFLIQYYNGEERAKGNILERFSAQQFPDLHSELNLSSLELGDSALYFCASSPNEWTYEQYFGPGTRLTVT.

The chain joins TRBV7-9 to TRBJ1-4; 7 nucleotides match TRBD1. The CDR3 is 16 residues long. Germline V lookup: CDR1 SEHNR, CDR2 FQNEAQ (reference sequence). With 2 bases clipped from V and 7 bases from J, the junction kept 10 bases outside the gene matches. The CDR3 region has the DNA TGTGCCAGCAGCTTATCCCCAGACAGGGCAAGTGAAAAACTGTTTTTT. It codes for CASSLSPDRASEKLFF.

V and J are TRBV6-5 and TRBJ2-7, with D possibly matching TRBD1 (6 bases). Germline-derived CDR1 and CDR2 are MNHEY and SVGAGI. Trimming cost V 5 bases and J 4 bases, with 9 bases left between them. The CDR3 runs to 12 residues. CDR3 coding DNA: TGTGCCAGCAGTGGCAGGGGTTACGAGCAGTACTTC. Translation gives CASSGRGYEQYF.

This clone appeared once. J is TRBJ2-5 and V is TRBV10-3; 9 bases line up with TRBD1. The CDR3 length is 15 residues. Germline-derived CDR1 and CDR2 are ENHRY and SYGVKD. The V gene end was trimmed by 1 base and the J gene end by 4 bases; junction bases not matched to a gene: 4. The CDR3 DNA reads as TGTGCCATCAGTGAGTTAACAGGGGGCGGAGAGACCCAGTACTTC. This translates into CAISELTGGGETQYF.

The chain employs TRBV2 and TRBJ1-2; D ambiguous. The CDR3 extends over 16 amino acids. Germline V lookup: CDR1 SNHLY, CDR2 FYNNEI. V was clipped by 6 bases and J by 1 base, with 18 bases between them. The CDR3 loop reads CASRVATLTLNYGYTF. DNA for the CDR3: TGTGCCAGCAGAGTAGCGACGCTAACGCTTAACTATGGCTACACCTTC.

This chain uses TRBV5-1 with TRBJ1-1; D is perhaps TRBD1 (6 bases). This CDR3 has 15 amino acids. Germline values: CDR1 SGHRS, CDR2 YFSETQ. Trimming left V 3 bases short and J 1 base short, with 13 bases between. The CDR3 protein is CASSSAGTKNTEAFF. CDR3 DNA sequence: TGCGCCAGCAGCTCCGCCGGGACAAAGAACACTGAAGCTTTCTTT.

This clone has just a few counts. The rearrangement links TRBV30 to TRBJ1-5; D gene uncertain. This CDR3 region has 14 residues. Germline V lookup: CDR1 GTSNPN, CDR2 SVGIG (reference sequence). The germline V and J ends were trimmed by 1 base and 4 bases, with 11 bases remaining between them. CDR3 nucleotides: TGTGCCTGGAGTGGCTTCGGGAGAAATCAGCCCCAGCATTTT. This gives the protein CAWSGFGRNQPQHF.

V is TRBV7-9 and J is TRBJ2-3; a possible D gene is TRBD1 (5 bases). From germline, CDR1 is SEHNR and CDR2 FQNEAQ (reference sequence). V lost 5 bases and J 6 bases, leaving 27 bases between the germline ends. The CDR3 runs 18 residues. This CDR3 is CASSPKGVLWSGVDTQYF. The CDR3 nucleotides are TGTGCCAGCAGCCCAAAAGGGGTTCTTTGGAGTGGCGTCGATACGCAGTATTTT.

The chain combines TRBV13 with TRBJ1-1; D not resolved. Trimming removed 1 base at V and 5 bases at J, with 14 bases between. This CDR3 contains 15 residues. CDR1 and CDR2 (germline): PRHDT, FYEKMQ (reference sequence). CDR3 nucleotides: TGTGCCAGCAGCTTAGTTACAATCCCTGGAACTGAAGCTTTCTTT. Translation gives CASSLVTIPGTEAFF.

The chain couples TRBV10-3 to TRBJ2-5; the D gene could be TRBD1 or TRBD2 (5 bases each). This CDR3 region has 14 residues. V lost 0 bases and J lost 5, with 10 bases in between. Germline CDR1 reads ENHRY; CDR2 reads SYGVKD. DNA for the CDR3: TGTGCCATCAGTGAGTCGGGGGTGGGCGAGACCCAGTACTTC. It encodes CAISESGVGETQYF.

Concerning this clone: The same CDR3 is also encoded by other DNA sequences in this sample. The chain employs TRBV18 and TRBJ2-2, with D unresolved. The CDR3 is 14 residues long. Germline CDR1 and CDR2: KGHSH and LQKENI. V shed 2 bases and J shed 1 base, with 5 bases lying between them. CDR3: CASSPRLNTGELFF. Written as DNA, the CDR3 is TGTGCCAGCTCACCAAGACTGAACACCGGGGAGCTGTTTTTT.

V usage is TRBV10-1 and J usage is TRBJ1-1, with D possibly being TRBD1 (6 bases). The CDR3 covers 14 residues. Germline values: CDR1 WNHNN, CDR2 SYGVQD (reference sequence). The V gene lost 0 bases and the J gene lost 8 bases, with 13 bases spanning the gap. The CDR3 protein is CASSESGGPLEAFF. The DNA for the CDR3 is TGCGCCAGCAGTGAGTCGGGGGGGCCCCTCGAAGCTTTCTTT.

The table lists this clone with a count of one. The CDR3 nucleotides read TGCGCCAGCAGCCAAGATCTAGCGGGAACGTCCTACAATGAGCAGTTCTTC. This encodes CASSQDLAGTSYNEQFF. The chain couples TRBV4-1 to TRBJ2-1; 9 nucleotides agree with TRBD2. Germline V gene data show CDR1 as MGHRA and CDR2 as YSYEKL. The CDR3 covers 17 residues. V lost 0 bases to trimming and J lost 1 base; unmatched junction nucleotides: 4.

The chain recombines TRBV10-2 with TRBJ2-5; TRBD1 is a possible D gene (5 bases). The CDR3 spans 13 residues. Trimming took off 10 bases at V and 2 bases at J, with 14 bases between the two ends. Germline V gene lookup returns CDR1 WSHSY and CDR2 SAAADI. CDR3 coding DNA: TGCGCCATCGCCGACAGAGCTCAAGAGACCCAGTACTTC. Translated, it gives CAIADRAQETQYF.

The V call is TRBV15, the J call TRBJ2-5, with no clear D. Germline CDR1 and CDR2: LNHNV and YYDKDF (reference sequence). V lost 4 bases and J lost 5, with 11 bases in between. This CDR3 has 13 residues. The CDR3 spells CATSTSPLETQYF. The DNA of the CDR3 is TGTGCCACCAGCACCTCCCCCTTGGAGACCCAGTACTTC.

The chain is built from TRBV4-1 and TRBJ2-3, with D unresolved. Trimming left V 0 bases short and J 7 bases short, with 11 bases between. Germline V gene data show CDR1 as MGHRA and CDR2 as YSYEKL. This CDR3 is built from 14 residues. This CDR3 is CASSQDRAGYTQYF. DNA of the CDR3: TGCGCCAGCAGCCAAGATCGGGCCGGGTATACGCAGTATTTT.

The V and J genes are TRBV27 and TRBJ2-7, with 8 bases lining up with TRBD2. Germline CDR1 and CDR2: MNHEY and SMNVEV (reference sequence). The CDR3 runs to 12 residues. Unmatched junction bases numbered 7, after V lost 8 bases and J lost 7 bases. The CDR3 DNA reads as TGTGCCAGCGCATGGACGGGGGGGGAGCAGTACTTC. This gives the protein CASAWTGGEQYF.

The chain recombines TRBV20-1 with TRBJ2-1; TRBD1 is a possible D gene (5 bases). CDR1 DFQATT and CDR2 SNEGSKA come from the germline V gene (reference sequence). Deletions cut 7 bases from V and 9 bases from J, with 13 bases between. The CDR3 totals 11 residues. The CDR3 loop is CSVGRAGEQFF. CDR3 sequence (DNA): TGCAGTGTTGGCAGGGCTGGTGAGCAGTTCTTC.

This chain uses TRBV5-1 with TRBJ1-2; no firm D call. The V gene lost 2 bases and the J gene lost 0 bases, with 8 bases spanning the gap. The germline V gene has CDR1 SGHRS and CDR2 YFSETQ. This CDR3 comprises 14 residues. CDR3 DNA sequence: TGCGCCAGCAGCTTATCCCCTTCTAACTATGGCTACACCTTC. Translation gives CASSLSPSNYGYTF.